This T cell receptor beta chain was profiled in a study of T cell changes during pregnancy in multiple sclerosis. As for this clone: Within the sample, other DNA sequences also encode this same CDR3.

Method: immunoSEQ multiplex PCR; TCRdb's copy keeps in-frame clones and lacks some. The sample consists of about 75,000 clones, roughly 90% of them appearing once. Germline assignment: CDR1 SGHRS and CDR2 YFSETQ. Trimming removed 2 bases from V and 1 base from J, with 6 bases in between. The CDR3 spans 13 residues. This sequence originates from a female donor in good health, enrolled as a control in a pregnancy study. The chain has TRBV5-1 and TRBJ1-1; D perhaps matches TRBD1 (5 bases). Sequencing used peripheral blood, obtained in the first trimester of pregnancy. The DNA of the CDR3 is TGCGCCAGCAGCTTTCAGGGGAACACTGAAGCTTTCTTT. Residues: CASSFQGNTEAFF.